This T cell receptor beta chain emerged from a study of T cell responses to AZD1222 COVID-19 vaccine. Per the germline V gene, CDR1 is MDHEN and CDR2 is SYDVKM. The CDR3 covers 13 residues. The ends lost 6 bases at V and 8 bases at J; junction bases unmatched: 8. Study findings and constraints: Among those given AZD1222, only six were seropositive at baseline.

TCRdb keeps only in-frame clones here, not all; method: immunoSEQ multiplex PCR. The repertoire consists of 75,000 to 100,000 clones, with 80% to 90% occurring once and the leading ten covering approximately 13%. With respect to this clone: Its antigen is currently unknown.

The chain is built from TRBV28 and TRBJ1-2; 8 nucleotides align to TRBD1. The source is an adult in good health. The sample consisted of peripheral blood, taken on day 0 of AZD1222 vaccination. CDR3 sequence reads: CASRIQGVKGYTF. The CDR3 DNA is TGTGCCAGCAGAATACAGGGGGTTAAGGGCTACACCTTC.